One and the same sample provided the 32 T cell receptor beta chains below, sequenced in a study of T cells in Graves' hyperthyroidism and ophthalmopathy. Amplification targeted TCR beta CDR3 regions from RNA transcripts. HTBI primers were the set used in a first-round RT-PCR of the TCR CDR3. MiXCR, applied by TCRdb to the multiplex PCR reads, yields one record per CDR3 protein. The sample lists hundreds of thousands of distinct CDR3 sequences, about 14% occurring once. Sample: blood. The receptors here all came from a young man with Graves' ophthalmopathy.

This clonotype has more than one count but fewer than ten. This chain uses TRBV6-1 with TRBJ2-1, with D tentatively TRBD1 (6 bases). The CDR3 totals 17 residues. Trimming removed 7 bases at V and 0 bases at J, with 19 bases between. The V gene's germline CDR1 is MNHNS and CDR2 SASEGT. DNA for the CDR3: TGTGCCAGCACCCGGCAGGGGCTAGCACCCTCCTACAATGAGCAGTTCTTC. It codes for CASTRQGLAPSYNEQFF.

This clonotype was seen many times. The V and J genes are TRBV2 and TRBJ2-3; 11 nucleotides match TRBD2. Germline CDR1 reads SNHLY; CDR2 reads FYNNEI. J was trimmed by 5 bases and V by 6 bases; bases with no gene match: 4. The CDR3 runs to 14 residues. The CDR3 here is CASSLAGGLDTQYF. CDR3 nucleotides: TGTGCCAGCAGCCTAGCGGGGGGCCTAGATACGCAGTATTTT. Full variable domain (outside the CDR3, taken from reference TRBV2 and TRBJ2-3): EPEVTQTPSHQVTQMGQEVILRCVPISNHLYFYWYRQILGQKVEFLVSFYNNEISEKSEIFDDQFSVERPDGSNFTLKIRSTKLEDSAMYFCASSLAGGLDTQYFGPGTRLTVL.

This clonotype was seen ten or more times. The J gene is TRBJ1-1, the V gene TRBV5-1; 10 bases match TRBD1. With V trimmed by 7 bases and J by 8 bases, 11 bases remained unmatched. The CDR3 contains 14 residues. CDR1 and CDR2 (germline): SGHRS, YFSETQ. CDR3 in DNA: TGCGCCAGCGGAACGGGACAGGGGAATTGGGAAGCTTTCTTT. It encodes CASGTGQGNWEAFF.

There are many counts of this clonotype. J is TRBJ1-1 and V is TRBV5-1; tentative D call: TRBD1 (6 bases). This CDR3 has 13 amino acids. Trimming removed 2 bases from V and 7 bases from J, with 12 bases in between. Germline V CDR1 and CDR2: SGHRS, YFSETQ. The CDR3 is CASSFRTEDEAFF. For the CDR3, the DNA is TGCGCCAGCAGCTTTAGGACAGAGGATGAAGCTTTCTTT.

This clonotype was seen at least ten times. The rearrangement joins TRBV10-3 to TRBJ2-7, with D perhaps TRBD2 (5 bases). Per the germline V gene, CDR1 is ENHRY and CDR2 is SYGVKD. This CDR3 region has 13 residues. V was cut by 0 bases and J by 3 bases, with 6 bases left in between. CDR3 protein: CAISESGVYEQYF. DNA for the CDR3: TGTGCCATCAGTGAGTCCGGGGTCTACGAGCAGTACTTC.

This clonotype came up many times. The genes are TRBV30 and TRBJ2-1; D remains ambiguous. Trimming stripped 1 base from V and 4 bases from J, with 11 bases between. CDR3 size: 14 residues. In germline, CDR1 is GTSNPN, CDR2 SVGIG (reference sequence). Here the CDR3 reads CAWSDENRYNEQFF. CDR3 nucleotide sequence: TGTGCCTGGAGTGACGAAAACCGATACAATGAGCAGTTCTTC.

Many counts were recorded for this clonotype. The chain recombines TRBV20-1 with TRBJ2-7; TRBD2 might be the D (6 bases). Deletions cut 6 bases from V and 1 base from J, with 13 bases between. CDR1 and CDR2 (germline): DFQATT, SNEGSKA (reference sequence). This CDR3 region has 13 residues. CDR3 sequence: CSAPGRLSYEQYF. CDR3 nucleotides: TGCAGTGCCCCGGGGAGGCTTTCCTACGAGCAGTACTTC.

This clonotype was seen repeatedly, ten times or more. V and J are TRBV20-1 and TRBJ1-2, with no clear D. This CDR3 has 11 residues. CDR1 and CDR2 from the germline V gene are DFQATT and SNEGSKA (reference sequence). Trimming shortened V by 3 bases and J by 1 base, and 3 bases separated the two germline ends. CDR3 protein: CSARINYGYTF. For the CDR3, the DNA is TGCAGTGCTAGGATTAACTATGGCTACACCTTC.

Ten or more counts support this clonotype. The chain uses TRBV12-3 or TRBV12-4 and TRBJ1-1, with D possibly matching TRBD1 (5 bases). V was pared by 6 bases and J by 0 bases, with 14 bases between. The CDR3 length is 15 residues. In DNA form, the CDR3 reads TGTGCCAGCAGCCTCCGGGGGGGGGTGAACACTGAAGCTTTCTTT. Translating gives CASSLRGGVNTEAFF.

To note about this clonotype: Being one base from a much bigger clone, this may be a read error. The gene calls are TRBV5-6 and TRBJ2-7; the D is unclear. The CDR3 has 12 residues. The V gene's germline CDR1 is SGHDT and CDR2 YYEEEE. The CDR3 sequence is CANSTRAYEQYF. The CDR3 region has the DNA TGTGCCAACAGCACCCGGGCCTACGAGCAGTACTTC.

This clonotype was detected ten times or more. V is TRBV7-9 and J is TRBJ2-5; 8 bases line up with TRBD1. CDR3 length: 16 amino acids. Trimming took 1 base from V and 1 from J; bases not matched to a gene: 5. Germline values: CDR1 SEHNR, CDR2 FQNEAQ (reference sequence). The CDR3 bases are TGTGCCAGCAGCTTAGGTGACAGGGGTCCCCAAGAGACCCAGTACTTC. This codes for CASSLGDRGPQETQYF.

This clonotype was counted a single time. In DNA, the CDR3 is TGTGCCAGCAGTGCAGGGAATGGCTATGGCTACACCTTC. Protein product: CASSAGNGYGYTF. The rearrangement uses TRBV25-1 and TRBJ1-2, with D perhaps matching TRBD1 (5 bases). CDR1 is MGHDK and CDR2 is SYGVNS in the germline V gene. The V gene lost 4 bases and the J gene lost 4 bases, with 10 bases spanning the gap. The CDR3 spans 13 residues.

This clonotype showed up many times. V usage is TRBV10-3 and J usage is TRBJ2-3; 11 bases line up with TRBD2. In germline, CDR1 is ENHRY, CDR2 SYGVKD. After removal of 8 bases from V and 6 bases from J, the junction contained 4 bases not matched to a gene. The CDR3 extends over 13 amino acids. DNA for the CDR3: TGTGCCATCGGGTGGACTAGCGGGGATACGCAGTATTTT. This codes for CAIGWTSGDTQYF.

At least ten counts were recorded for this clonotype. The chain couples TRBV24-1 to TRBJ2-5, with D possibly being TRBD1 or TRBD2 (5 bases each). The V gene's germline CDR1 is KGHDR and CDR2 SFDVKD. Trimming took 9 bases from V and 5 from J, leaving 15 bases between them. The CDR3 loop spans 13 amino acids. The CDR3 here is CATGASGDETQYF. CDR3 coding DNA: TGTGCCACCGGGGCCTCTGGGGACGAGACCCAGTACTTC.

This clonotype was counted only a few times. The V and J genes are TRBV6-4 and TRBJ2-7, with D possibly called TRBD1 or TRBD2 (5 bases each). The CDR3 spans 13 residues. The germline V gene has CDR1 MRHNA and CDR2 SNTAGT. Trimming pared 8 bases from V and 5 bases from J, leaving 16 bases between. DNA of the CDR3: TGTGCCAGCGGGGGTAGCAGATCAGACGAGCAGTACTTC. Translated, it gives CASGGSRSDEQYF.

Points on this clonotype: A much larger clone sits a single nucleotide away, making a read error possible. The V gene is TRBV24-1, the J gene TRBJ1-1, with TRBD1 as a possible D gene (5 bases). Germline assignment: CDR1 KGHDR and CDR2 SFDVKD. CDR3 length equals 16 residues. In DNA form, the CDR3 reads TGTGCCACCAGTGATTCTGGGACGGCCAAAAGAACTGAAGCTCTCTTT. Translation gives CATSDSGTAKRTEALF.

The V gene is TRBV19, the J gene TRBJ2-6; no reliable D call. V lost 7 bases and J 2 bases, leaving 6 bases between the germline ends. This CDR3 has 13 amino acids. Germline lookup yields CDR1 LNHDA and CDR2 SQIVND (reference sequence). The CDR3 coding sequence is TGTGCCAGTACCCTTCCTGGGGCCAACGTCCTGACTTTC. It is translated as CASTLPGANVLTF.

This clonotype showed up many times. The chain links TRBV9 to TRBJ2-7; TRBD1 is a possible D gene (5 bases). CDR3 length: 14 residues. Looked up from germline, CDR1 is SGDLS and CDR2 is YYNGEE. V lost 0 bases, J lost 0 bases, and 7 bases lay in between. The CDR3 DNA follows: TGTGCCAGCAGCGTAGCACAGGACTCCTACGAGCAGTACTTC. It yields the protein CASSVAQDSYEQYF.

This clonotype has ten or more counts. The V and J genes are TRBV5-1 and TRBJ1-3; D is uncertain. The V gene lost 4 bases and the J gene lost 8 bases, with 16 bases spanning the gap. Germline loops: CDR1 SGHRS, CDR2 YFSETQ. This CDR3 contains 14 residues. In DNA, the CDR3 is TGCGCCAGCAGCCCCGATGGGATACGAGACACCATATATTTT. It codes for CASSPDGIRDTIYF. Combining the CDR3 with reference TRBV5-1 and TRBJ1-3 gives the whole variable domain KAGVTQTPRYLIKTRGQQVTLSCSPISGHRSVSWYQQTPGQGLQFLFEYFSETQRNKGNFPGRFSGRQFSNSRSEMNVSTLELGDSALYLCASSPDGIRDTIYFGEGSWLTVV.

This rearrangement joins TRBV7-9 to TRBJ2-5, with 9 bases lining up with TRBD2. There are 15 residues in the CDR3. CDR1 is SEHNR, CDR2 FQNEAQ, per germline (reference sequence). V shed 5 bases and J 5 bases; nucleotides not matched to a gene: 9. The DNA for the CDR3 is TGTGCCAGCAGCAAACGACTAGCGGACTTGGAGACCCAGTACTTC. Its protein product is CASSKRLADLETQYF. The variable domain in full, with the rest retrieved from reference TRBV7-9 and TRBJ2-5, is DTGVSQNPRHKITKRGQNVTFRCDPISEHNRLYWYRQTLGQGPEFLTYFQNEAQLEKSRLLSDRFSAERPKGSFSTLEIQRTEQGDSAMYLCASSKRLADLETQYFGPGTRLLVL.

This clonotype has more than one count but fewer than ten. This rearrangement joins TRBV19 to TRBJ1-2; D is uncertain. From germline, CDR1 is LNHDA and CDR2 SQIVND (reference sequence). Trimming shortened V by 8 bases and J by 1 base, and 17 bases separated the two germline ends. This CDR3 has 15 amino acids. The DNA of the CDR3 is TGTGCCAGTTTTTCTGGGCAGGACCTTAACTATGGCTACACCTTC. Amino acid sequence: CASFSGQDLNYGYTF.

This clonotype has more than one count but fewer than ten. This chain uses TRBV4-2 with TRBJ2-4; no definite D call. The CDR3 totals 14 residues. Germline V gene lookup returns CDR1 LGHNA and CDR2 YNFKEQ. Trimming shortened V by 0 bases and J by 8 bases, and 11 bases separated the two germline ends. The CDR3 protein is CASSQDVGSYIQYF. CDR3 DNA: TGTGCCAGCAGCCAAGATGTAGGGTCGTACATTCAGTACTTC.

V gene TRBV6-1 combines with J gene TRBJ2-4; no reliable D call. V was cut by 6 bases and J by 7 bases, with 13 bases left in between. This CDR3 comprises 13 residues. Germline V gene sequence: CDR1 MNHNS, CDR2 SASEGT. This CDR3 reads CASRTRVGNIQYF. The CDR3, as DNA: TGTGCCAGCAGAACAAGGGTTGGCAACATTCAGTACTTC.

This clonotype was observed many times. J is TRBJ2-3 and V is TRBV30, with a weak D call TRBD2 (5 bases). Germline CDR1 and CDR2: GTSNPN and SVGIG (reference sequence). V dropped 4 bases and J dropped 4 bases, with 18 bases sitting between them. The CDR3 has 15 residues. CDR3 amino acids: CAWTGQGLAPDTQYF. CDR3 DNA sequence: TGTGCCTGGACCGGCCAAGGTCTAGCTCCAGATACGCAGTATTTT.

Ten or more counts support this clonotype. This chain joins TRBV19 and TRBJ1-5; 10 positions match TRBD1. Looked up from germline, CDR1 is LNHDA and CDR2 is SQIVND (reference sequence). The junction had 9 bases not matched to a gene; V was cut back by 6 bases and J by 7 bases. There are 15 residues in the CDR3. The CDR3 DNA follows: TGTGCCAGTAGAGACCCAAGGACAGGGGGACAGCCCCAGCATTTT. This sequence encodes CASRDPRTGGQPQHF.

This clonotype was recorded at least ten times. The chain has TRBV12-3 or TRBV12-4 and TRBJ1-2; TRBD1 matches at 11 bases. The junction had 9 bases not matched to a gene; V was cut back by 8 bases and J by 4 bases. CDR3 size: 15 residues. DNA of the CDR3: TGTGCCAGCCTCCGGGCGGACAGGGGGCCCTATGGCTACACCTTC. Translation: CASLRADRGPYGYTF.

A few counts support this clonotype. The rearrangement uses TRBV10-3 and TRBJ1-4; D may be TRBD1 (5 bases). CDR3 length: 16 amino acids. V was pared by 2 bases and J by 4 bases, with 14 bases between. CDR1 and CDR2 from the germline V gene are ENHRY and SYGVKD. The CDR3 is CAISEQRQIYNEKLFF. CDR3 bases: TGTGCCATCAGTGAGCAGAGACAGATTTATAATGAAAAACTGTTTTTT.

This clonotype showed up many times. CDR3 DNA sequence: TGTGCCAGCAGCTTAGTCCCCGGGGAGCTGTTTTTT. This encodes CASSLVPGELFF. The J gene is TRBJ2-2, the V gene TRBV11-2, with D hard to call. Germline V CDR1 and CDR2: SGHAT, FQNNGV. This CDR3 is 12 amino acids long. V was trimmed by 1 base and J by 6 bases, leaving 3 bases between them. Looking up the rest from reference TRBV11-2 and TRBJ2-2 gives the full variable domain: EAGVAQSPRYKIIEKRQSVAFWCNPISGHATLYWYQQILGQGPKLLIQFQNNGVVDDSQLPKDRFSAERLKGVDSTLKIQPAKLEDSAVYLCASSLVPGELFFGEGSRLTVL.

The V and J genes are TRBV7-8 and TRBJ1-1; perhaps TRBD1 as D (6 bases). The germline gives CDR1 SGHVS, CDR2 FQNEAQ. Trimming shortened V by 3 bases and J by 5 bases, and 16 bases separated the two germline ends. The CDR3 totals 15 residues. DNA for the CDR3: TGTGCCAGCAGCTTGGGGGCAGGGCCCTTTACTGAAGCTTTCTTT. It encodes CASSLGAGPFTEAFF.

This clonotype was observed at least ten times. The chain employs TRBV20-1 and TRBJ1-2; D is unresolved. CDR1 is DFQATT, CDR2 SNEGSKA, per germline (reference sequence). This CDR3 has 13 amino acids. In nucleotides, the CDR3 is TGCTCAACCCGACCGCCTTCTATCGATGGCTACACCTTC. As protein: CSTRPPSIDGYTF.

This rearrangement joins TRBV5-6 to TRBJ2-4; D perhaps matches TRBD1 (6 bases). The length of the CDR3 is 14 residues. With 5 bases removed from V and 6 bases from J, the gap between germline ends came to 15 bases. Germline lookup yields CDR1 SGHDT and CDR2 YYEEEE. CDR3 in DNA: TGTGCCAGCAGTCGCAATCGCAGGGGAAACATTCAGTACTTC. Its protein is CASSRNRRGNIQYF. The full variable domain, its missing parts supplied by reference TRBV5-6 and TRBJ2-4, is DAGVTQSPTHLIKTRGQQVTLRCSPKSGHDTVSWYQQALGQGPQFIFQYYEEEERQRGNFPDRFSGHQFPNYSSELNVNALLLGDSALYLCASSRNRRGNIQYFGAGTRLSVL.

About this clonotype: The junction departs from germline at one end; a sequencing error may be responsible. The rearrangement uses TRBV7-6 and TRBJ2-5, with D perhaps matching TRBD2 (5 bases). This CDR3 has 12 amino acids. Germline CDR1 reads SGHVS; CDR2 reads FNYEAQ. CDR3 DNA sequence: TGTGCCAGCAGCTTTAGCTGGGAGACCCAGTGCTTC. It translates to CASSFSWETQCF.